This T cell receptor (beta chain) was captured in a study of identical twins. Ten or more counts support this clonotype. TCRdb recomputed calls from the 5' RACE reads with MiXCR, one row per CDR3 protein. The sample contains approximately 150,000 distinct CDR3 sequences, 3% to 4% of which appear only once. This clonotype originated in a man aged 18 to 30 in good health. Input material: memory T cells sorted from blood.

CDR3 nucleotide sequence: TGTGCCAGCAGCCAAGATCTCGAGTCTAGCGGGAGAAGTGAGCAGTACTTC. Translated: CASSQDLESSGRSEQYF. This sequence joins TRBV4-2 and TRBJ2-7; 10 bases map to TRBD2. The CDR3 runs to 17 residues. CDR1 is LGHNA and CDR2 is YNFKEQ in the germline V gene. Unmatched junction bases numbered 12, after V lost 0 bases and J lost 7 bases.